This T cell receptor (beta chain) was documented in a study of T cell repertoires in cytomegalovirus infection. Study summary: An indication of both CMV infection and matching HLA type came from public TCR beta signatures.

TCRdb analysed the reads with MiXCR anew, one entry per CDR3 protein. The table shows approximately 200,000 distinct CDR3 sequences, with 28% occurring only once. In regard to this clonotype: Its target is unknown.

Study-level findings and limits: Using cumulative public TCR beta family frequency, the authors identified those who carried CMV together with the relevant HLA. HLA-C-restricted, CMV-specific TCR beta clonotypes were dominant ex vivo.

The sequenced material came from PBMCs. The origin of this receptor is a human donor in good health (CMV status not recorded). Some clones in this sample may be carry-over from other donors' samples.

This CDR3 reads CASIAGLRGTGELFF. CDR3 bases: TGTGCCAGTATCGCAGGTCTTCGGGGCACCGGGGAGCTGTTTTTT. The V call is TRBV19, the J call TRBJ2-2; D possibly corresponds to TRBD2 (5 bases). Between the trimmed V and J ends, which lost 7 bases and 4 bases, there was a span of 16 bases. The CDR3 contains 15 residues. CDR1 and CDR2 from the germline V gene are LNHDA and SQIVND (reference sequence).